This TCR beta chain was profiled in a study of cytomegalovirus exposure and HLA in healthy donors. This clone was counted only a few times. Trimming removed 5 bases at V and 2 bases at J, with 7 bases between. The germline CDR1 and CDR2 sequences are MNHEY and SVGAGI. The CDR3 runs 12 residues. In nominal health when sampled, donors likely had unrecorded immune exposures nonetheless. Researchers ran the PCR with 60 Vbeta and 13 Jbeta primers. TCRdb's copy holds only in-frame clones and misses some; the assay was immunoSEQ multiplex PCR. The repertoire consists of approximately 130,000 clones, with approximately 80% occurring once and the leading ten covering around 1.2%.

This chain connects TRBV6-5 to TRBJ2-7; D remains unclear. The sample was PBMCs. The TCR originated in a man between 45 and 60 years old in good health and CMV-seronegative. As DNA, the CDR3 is TGTGCCAGCAGTACTCCAACCTACGAGCAGTACTTC. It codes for CASSTPTYEQYF.